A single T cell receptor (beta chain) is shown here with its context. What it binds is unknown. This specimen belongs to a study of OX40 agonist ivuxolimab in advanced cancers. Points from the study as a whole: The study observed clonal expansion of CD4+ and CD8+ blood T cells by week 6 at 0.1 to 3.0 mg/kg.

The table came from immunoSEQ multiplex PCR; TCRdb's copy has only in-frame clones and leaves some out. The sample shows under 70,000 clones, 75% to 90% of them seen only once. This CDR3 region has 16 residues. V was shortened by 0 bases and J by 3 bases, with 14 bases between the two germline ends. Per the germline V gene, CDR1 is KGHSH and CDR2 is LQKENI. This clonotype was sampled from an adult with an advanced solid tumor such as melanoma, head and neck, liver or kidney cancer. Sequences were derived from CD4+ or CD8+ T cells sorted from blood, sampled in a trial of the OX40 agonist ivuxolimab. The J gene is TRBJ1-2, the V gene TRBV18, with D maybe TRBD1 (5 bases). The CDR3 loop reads CASSPPGQQGDYGYTF. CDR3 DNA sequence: TGTGCCAGCTCACCACCGGGGCAGCAGGGCGACTATGGCTACACCTTC.